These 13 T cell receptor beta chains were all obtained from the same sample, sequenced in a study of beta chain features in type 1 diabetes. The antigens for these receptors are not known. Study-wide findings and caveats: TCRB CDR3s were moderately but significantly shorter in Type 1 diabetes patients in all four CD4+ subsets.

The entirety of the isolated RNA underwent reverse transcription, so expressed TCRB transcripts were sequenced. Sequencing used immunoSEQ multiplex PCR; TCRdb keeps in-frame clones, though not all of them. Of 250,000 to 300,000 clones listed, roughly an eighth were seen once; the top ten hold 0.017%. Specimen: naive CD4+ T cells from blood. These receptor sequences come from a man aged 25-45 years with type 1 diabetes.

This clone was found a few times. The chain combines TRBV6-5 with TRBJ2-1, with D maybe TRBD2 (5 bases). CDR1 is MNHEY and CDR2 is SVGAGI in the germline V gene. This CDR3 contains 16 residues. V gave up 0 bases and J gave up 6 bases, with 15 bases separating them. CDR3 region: CASSYSKQQTTNEQFF. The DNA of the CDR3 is TGTGCCAGCAGTTACTCGAAGCAGCAGACTACCAATGAGCAGTTCTTC.

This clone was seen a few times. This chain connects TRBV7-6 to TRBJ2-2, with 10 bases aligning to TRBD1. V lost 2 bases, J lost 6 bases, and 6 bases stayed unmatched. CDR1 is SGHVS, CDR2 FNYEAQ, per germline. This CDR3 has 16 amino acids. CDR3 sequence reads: CASSLMGTGVPGELFF. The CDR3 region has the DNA TGTGCCAGCAGCTTAATGGGGACAGGGGTGCCCGGGGAGCTGTTTTTT.

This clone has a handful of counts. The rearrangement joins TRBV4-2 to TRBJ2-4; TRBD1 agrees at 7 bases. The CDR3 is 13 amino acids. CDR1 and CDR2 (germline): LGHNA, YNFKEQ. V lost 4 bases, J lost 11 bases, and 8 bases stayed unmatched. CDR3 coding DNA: TGTGCCAGCAGCCCCGACAGGGACGGGGTTCAGTACTTC. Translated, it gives CASSPDRDGVQYF.

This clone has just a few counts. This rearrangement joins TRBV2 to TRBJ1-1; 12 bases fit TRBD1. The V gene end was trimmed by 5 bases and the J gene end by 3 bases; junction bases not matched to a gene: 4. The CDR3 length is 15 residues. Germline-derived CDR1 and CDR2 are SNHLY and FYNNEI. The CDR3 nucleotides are TGTGCCAGCAGTTTCCGGGACAGGGGGCACACTGAAGCTTTCTTT. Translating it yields CASSFRDRGHTEAFF.

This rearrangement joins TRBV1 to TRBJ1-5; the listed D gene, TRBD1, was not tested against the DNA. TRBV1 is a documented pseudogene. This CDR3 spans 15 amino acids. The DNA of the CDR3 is TGCACCAGCAGCCGGGACAGGGAGAACAATCAGCCCCAGCATTTT. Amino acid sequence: CTSSRDRENNQPQHF.

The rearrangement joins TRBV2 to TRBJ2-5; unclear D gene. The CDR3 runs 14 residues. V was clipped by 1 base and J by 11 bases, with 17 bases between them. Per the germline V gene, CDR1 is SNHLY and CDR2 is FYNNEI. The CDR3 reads CASSEVLRPVGQYF. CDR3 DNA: TGTGCCAGCAGTGAAGTTTTACGCCCTGTCGGGCAGTACTTC. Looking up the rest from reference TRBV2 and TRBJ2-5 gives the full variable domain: EPEVTQTPSHQVTQMGQEVILRCVPISNHLYFYWYRQILGQKVEFLVSFYNNEISEKSEIFDDQFSVERPDGSNFTLKIRSTKLEDSAMYFCASSEVLRPVGQYFGPGTRLLVL.

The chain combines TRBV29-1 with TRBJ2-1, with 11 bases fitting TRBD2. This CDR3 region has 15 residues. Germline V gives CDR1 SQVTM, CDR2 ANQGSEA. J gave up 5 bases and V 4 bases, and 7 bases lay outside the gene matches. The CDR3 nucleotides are TGCAGCGTTGCAACTAGCGGGAGTTGGGACAATGAGCAGTTCTTC. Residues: CSVATSGSWDNEQFF.

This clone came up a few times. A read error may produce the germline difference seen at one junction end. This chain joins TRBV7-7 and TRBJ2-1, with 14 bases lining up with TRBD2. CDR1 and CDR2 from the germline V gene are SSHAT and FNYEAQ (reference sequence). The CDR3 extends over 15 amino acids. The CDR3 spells CASSPGLAGDSEQFF. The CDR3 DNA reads TGTGCTAGCAGCCCGGGACTAGCGGGAGACTCTGAGCAGTTCTTC.

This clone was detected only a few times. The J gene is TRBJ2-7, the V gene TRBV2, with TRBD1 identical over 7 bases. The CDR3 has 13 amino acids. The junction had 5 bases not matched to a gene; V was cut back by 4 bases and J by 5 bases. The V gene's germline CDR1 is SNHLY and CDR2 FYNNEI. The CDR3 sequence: CASSATGKNEQYF. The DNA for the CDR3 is TGTGCCAGCAGTGCGACAGGGAAGAACGAGCAGTACTTC.

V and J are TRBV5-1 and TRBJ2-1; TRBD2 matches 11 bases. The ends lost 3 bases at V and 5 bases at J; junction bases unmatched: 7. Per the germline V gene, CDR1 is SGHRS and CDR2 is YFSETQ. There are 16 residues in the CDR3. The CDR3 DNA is TGCGCCAGCAGCTCTGGACTAGCGGGTTTTAACAATGAGCAGTTCTTC. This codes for CASSSGLAGFNNEQFF.

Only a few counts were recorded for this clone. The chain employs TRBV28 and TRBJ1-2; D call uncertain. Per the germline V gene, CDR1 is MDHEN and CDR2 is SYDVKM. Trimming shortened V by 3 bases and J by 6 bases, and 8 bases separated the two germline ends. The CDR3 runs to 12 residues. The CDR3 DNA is TGTGCCAGCAGTTTGGAGAGGCATGGCTACACCTTC. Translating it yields CASSLERHGYTF.

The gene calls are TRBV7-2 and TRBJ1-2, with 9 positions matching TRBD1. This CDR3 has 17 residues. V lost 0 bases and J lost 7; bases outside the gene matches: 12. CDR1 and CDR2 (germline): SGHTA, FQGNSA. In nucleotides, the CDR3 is TGTGCCAGCAGCTTAGCCCCGACCGGGACAGGGCGTATTGGCTACACCTTC. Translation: CASSLAPTGTGRIGYTF. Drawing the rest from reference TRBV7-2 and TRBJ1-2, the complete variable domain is GAGVSQSPSNKVTEKGKDVELRCDPISGHTALYWYRQSLGQGLEFLIYFQGNSAPDKSGLPSDRFSAERTGGSVSTLTIQRTQQEDSAVYLCASSLAPTGTGRIGYTFGSGTRLTVV.

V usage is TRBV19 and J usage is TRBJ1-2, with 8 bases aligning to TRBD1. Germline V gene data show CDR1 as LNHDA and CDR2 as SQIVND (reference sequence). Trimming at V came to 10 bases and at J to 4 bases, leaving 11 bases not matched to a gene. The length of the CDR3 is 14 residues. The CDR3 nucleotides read TGTGCCACCCAACCGGGACAGGACTTCTATGGCTACACCTTC. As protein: CATQPGQDFYGYTF.